The 32 T cell receptor beta chains listed next were all sequenced from one sample in a study of blood T cell repertoires in COVID-19. Some clones are missing from TCRdb's copy, which holds only in-frame ones; the method was immunoSEQ multiplex PCR. This table has roughly 380,000 clones, about nine tenths appearing once. The sample taken for sequencing was PBMCs or T cells enriched from blood (not recorded which). The source is a woman aged 30 to 39 who had been exposed to COVID-19.

The rearrangement joins TRBV2 to TRBJ2-5, with D possibly being TRBD2 (7 bases). Trimming removed 3 bases from V and 5 bases from J, with 19 bases in between. CDR1 is SNHLY, CDR2 FYNNEI, per germline. This CDR3 comprises 16 residues. In nucleotides, the CDR3 is TGTGCCAGCAGTGAGGGTGCGGGGGCAAGGGGGGAGACCCAGTACTTC. Protein product: CASSEGAGARGETQYF.

The chain couples TRBV20-1 to TRBJ1-5; 8 bases match TRBD1. The J segment lost 6 bases and the V segment lost 3 bases, leaving 7 bases of the junction unmatched. The length of the CDR3 is 14 residues. Looked up from germline, CDR1 is DFQATT and CDR2 is SNEGSKA (reference sequence). The CDR3 DNA is TGCAGTGCTAGTCGACAGGGGACTATTCAGCCCCAGCATTTT. Amino acids: CSASRQGTIQPQHF.

In this sample, this clone turned up a few times. This chain joins TRBV7-9 and TRBJ1-5; no clear D gene. V was shortened by 8 bases and J by 5 bases, with 10 bases between the two germline ends. The V gene's germline CDR1 is SEHNR and CDR2 FQNEAQ (reference sequence). CDR3 length: 12 residues. The CDR3 bases are TGTGCCAGCTGTATCGAGGATCAGCCCCAGCATTTT. The encoded protein is CASCIEDQPQHF. The complete variable domain, with remaining parts taken from reference TRBV7-9 and TRBJ1-5, reads DTGVSQNPRHKITKRGQNVTFRCDPISEHNRLYWYRQTLGQGPEFLTYFQNEAQLEKSRLLSDRFSAERPKGSFSTLEIQRTEQGDSAMYLCASCIEDQPQHFGDGTRLSIL.

J is TRBJ2-3 and V is TRBV27; 8 nucleotides line up with TRBD2. There are 16 residues in the CDR3. J was trimmed by 6 bases and V by 5 bases; bases with no gene match: 13. Germline V lookup: CDR1 MNHEY, CDR2 SMNVEV (reference sequence). Written as DNA, the CDR3 is TGTGCCAGCAGTCGCTTAGCGGGGTCGCCGTCGGATACGCAGTATTTT. Amino acids: CASSRLAGSPSDTQYF.

J is TRBJ1-5 and V is TRBV12-3 or TRBV12-4; D possibly corresponds to TRBD1 (6 bases). Trimming left V 4 bases short and J 11 bases short, with 15 bases between. The CDR3 is made up of 13 amino acids. The CDR3 DNA follows: TGTGCCAGCAGTTCGGACAGAACGGGGACCCAGCATTTT. Protein: CASSSDRTGTQHF.

This sequence joins TRBV7-2 and TRBJ1-2; possibly TRBD1 for D (5 bases). Trimming removed 5 bases at V and 3 bases at J, with 13 bases between. CDR3 length: 14 residues. CDR1 is SGHTA and CDR2 is FQGNSA in the germline V gene. In DNA form, the CDR3 reads TGTGCCAGCAGCCCTGCTGTCAGGGACTATGGCTACACCTTC. It specifies CASSPAVRDYGYTF.

The rearrangement links TRBV30 to TRBJ1-2; D is unresolved. Germline loops: CDR1 GTSNPN, CDR2 SVGIG (reference sequence). V shed 3 bases and J shed 2 bases, with 10 bases lying between them. The CDR3 runs to 13 residues. CDR3 coding DNA: TGTGCCTGGAGCGGGCGGGAGAACTATGGCTACACCTTC. Translation gives CAWSGRENYGYTF.

This CDR3 is CASSVGYSGANVLTF. CDR3 in DNA: TGTGCCAGCAGTGTCGGGTACTCTGGGGCCAACGTCCTGACTTTC. This sequence joins TRBV25-1 and TRBJ2-6, with D uncertain. The CDR3 extends over 15 amino acids. Trimming removed 4 bases at V and 0 bases at J, with 7 bases between. Germline V gene data show CDR1 as MGHDK and CDR2 as SYGVNS.

The rearrangement joins TRBV7-8 to TRBJ2-2, with 11 bases aligning to TRBD2. Per germline, CDR1 SGHVS and CDR2 FQNEAQ. The CDR3 is made up of 16 amino acids. After removal of 3 bases from V and 4 bases from J, the junction contained 4 bases not matched to a gene. CDR3 DNA sequence: TGTGCCAGCAGCTTGGGACTAGCGGTGGGCACCGGGGAGCTGTTTTTT. As protein: CASSLGLAVGTGELFF.

CDR3 DNA sequence: TGTGCCAGCAGTCTACAGGGGCACTACACTGAAGCTTTCTTT. Its protein product is CASSLQGHYTEAFF. This rearrangement joins TRBV6-5 to TRBJ1-1; TRBD1 agrees at 7 bases. This CDR3 is built from 14 residues. CDR1 and CDR2 (germline): MNHEY, SVGAGI. Trimming cost V 5 bases and J 3 bases; bases outside gene matches: 6.

This chain joins TRBV9 and TRBJ1-3; D may be TRBD1 (5 bases). Germline values: CDR1 SGDLS, CDR2 YYNGEE. The V and J ends lost 4 bases and 3 bases respectively, with 14 bases between them. This CDR3 is built from 15 residues. CDR3 sequence: CASSTAQGFGNTIYF. CDR3 nucleotides: TGTGCCAGCAGCACTGCCCAGGGTTTTGGAAACACCATATATTTT.

The rearrangement links TRBV28 to TRBJ1-1; D not certain. The CDR3 length is 11 residues. Germline values: CDR1 MDHEN, CDR2 SYDVKM. CDR3: CAGVGFGGAFF. The CDR3, as DNA: TGTGCTGGGGTAGGGTTCGGAGGAGCTTTCTTT.

This rearrangement joins TRBV12-3 or TRBV12-4 to TRBJ1-1, with D possibly matching TRBD1 (6 bases). Trimming removed 5 bases at V and 10 bases at J, with 11 bases between. The CDR3 is 11 residues long. CDR3 DNA sequence: TGTGCCAGCAGTCTACAGGGAATAGCTTTCTTT. It encodes CASSLQGIAFF.

This chain links TRBV2 with TRBJ1-5, with a weak D call TRBD1 (5 bases). The ends were cut back, 10 bases at V and 0 bases at J, with 10 bases in the middle. The germline V gene has CDR1 SNHLY and CDR2 FYNNEI. The CDR3 totals 13 residues. The CDR3 DNA sequence: TGTGCCATCCGCAGGGATAGCAATCAGCCCCAGCATTTT. Translating gives CAIRRDSNQPQHF.

This clone was observed a single time. This chain uses TRBV11-3 with TRBJ2-7; 9 bases map to TRBD1. CDR1 is SGHNT and CDR2 is YENEEA in the germline V gene. The V and J ends lost 5 bases and 7 bases, in that order; junction bases with no gene match: 6. The CDR3 is 13 residues long. CDR3 sequence: CASSLGQGREQYF. In DNA form, the CDR3 reads TGTGCCAGCAGCCTGGGACAGGGTAGGGAGCAGTACTTC.

This clone has just one count. The V and J genes are TRBV7-6 and TRBJ2-7, with TRBD1 matching over 9 bases. V was pared by 5 bases and J by 1 base, with 6 bases of the junction left unmatched. Germline values: CDR1 SGHVS, CDR2 FNYEAQ. This CDR3 has 15 residues. The CDR3 sequence is CASSVDRGFSYEQYF. CDR3 bases: TGTGCCAGCAGCGTCGACAGGGGGTTTTCCTACGAGCAGTACTTC.

This clone occurred once. This rearrangement joins TRBV18 to TRBJ2-2; unclear D gene. This CDR3 contains 14 residues. Germline loops: CDR1 KGHSH, CDR2 LQKENI. Between the trimmed V and J ends, which lost 1 base and 5 bases, there was a span of 8 bases. This CDR3 reads CASSPRFETGELFF. CDR3 bases: TGTGCCAGCTCACCACGTTTCGAGACCGGGGAGCTGTTTTTT.

The chain recombines TRBV29-1 with TRBJ1-2, with a tentative D call TRBD1 (5 bases). The germline V gene encodes CDR1 SQVTM and CDR2 ANQGSEA. Between the trimmed V and J ends, which lost 6 bases and 4 bases, there was a span of 12 bases. The CDR3 runs 12 residues. For the CDR3, the DNA is TGCAGCGTGACAGATCTGGGCTATGGCTACACCTTC. This sequence encodes CSVTDLGYGYTF.

V is TRBV29-1 and J is TRBJ2-3; perhaps TRBD1 as D (5 bases). V lost 6 bases and J lost 4, with 14 bases in between. This CDR3 has 13 residues. Germline V gene sequence: CDR1 SQVTM, CDR2 ANQGSEA. CDR3 amino acids: CSVPRQGSDTQYF. The CDR3 DNA sequence: TGCAGCGTGCCTCGGCAGGGATCAGATACGCAGTATTTT.

The V gene is TRBV5-1, the J gene TRBJ2-1, with 12 bases lining up with TRBD2. In germline, CDR1 is SGHRS, CDR2 YFSETQ. The CDR3 totals 17 residues. The V segment lost 6 bases and the J segment 7 bases; nucleotides outside the gene matches: 14. CDR3 in amino acids: CASNSGLLAGGPNEQFF. As DNA, the CDR3 is TGCGCCAGCAATTCGGGCCTCCTAGCGGGAGGGCCTAATGAGCAGTTCTTC. Full variable domain (remainder filled in from reference TRBV5-1 and TRBJ2-1): KAGVTQTPRYLIKTRGQQVTLSCSPISGHRSVSWYQQTPGQGLQFLFEYFSETQRNKGNFPGRFSGRQFSNSRSEMNVSTLELGDSALYLCASNSGLLAGGPNEQFFGPGTRLTVL.

This clone has a handful of counts. The rearrangement links TRBV15 to TRBJ1-1; D is ambiguous. Looked up from germline, CDR1 is LNHNV and CDR2 is YYDKDF (reference sequence). This CDR3 is 14 amino acids long. V was pared by 0 bases and J by 1 base, with 6 bases between. The CDR3: CATSRESGNTEAFF. CDR3 nucleotides: TGTGCCACCAGCAGAGAATCAGGGAACACTGAAGCTTTCTTT.

V usage is TRBV14 and J usage is TRBJ1-2, with D perhaps matching TRBD1 (6 bases). From germline, CDR1 is SGHDN and CDR2 FVKESK. The CDR3 sequence is 14 residues long. Trimming removed 3 bases from V and 4 bases from J, with 12 bases in between. The CDR3 DNA is TGTGCCAGCAGCCAGACAGGTTCGGGCTATGGCTACACCTTC. Its translation: CASSQTGSGYGYTF.

The rearrangement joins TRBV19 to TRBJ1-4, with D perhaps matching TRBD1 (5 bases). Germline assignment: CDR1 LNHDA and CDR2 SQIVND (reference sequence). The CDR3 is 15 residues long. V gave up 4 bases and J gave up 3 bases, with 12 bases separating them. The CDR3 nucleotides are TGTGCCAGTAGTACCCAGACAGAACCTAATGAAAAACTGTTTTTT. This gives the protein CASSTQTEPNEKLFF.

The chain uses TRBV3-1 (or the pseudogene TRBV3-2) and TRBJ1-5; unclear D gene. V was clipped by 0 bases and J by 5 bases, with 8 bases between them. The CDR3 loop spans 14 amino acids. Germline-derived CDR1 and CDR2 are LGHDT and YNNKEL (reference sequence). The CDR3 loop reads CASSQDRGYQPQHF. The CDR3 DNA reads as TGTGCCAGCAGCCAAGATCGGGGTTATCAGCCCCAGCATTTT.

The J gene is TRBJ2-7, the V gene TRBV7-9; D possibly corresponds to TRBD2 (5 bases). Germline V CDR1 and CDR2: SEHNR, FQNEAQ (reference sequence). The CDR3 extends over 15 amino acids. Trimming stripped 8 bases from V and 4 bases from J, with 21 bases between. The CDR3 coding sequence is TGTGCCAGCTCTTCAACCGGGATATCCGAGTACGAGCAGTACTTC. Translating it yields CASSSTGISEYEQYF.

This clone appeared once. The genes are TRBV28 and TRBJ1-4; D not certain. V was pared by 3 bases and J by 4 bases, with 6 bases between. The CDR3 runs 13 residues. Germline V lookup: CDR1 MDHEN, CDR2 SYDVKM. For the CDR3, the DNA is TGTGCCAGCAGTTTGACTTTTAATGAAAAACTGTTTTTT. Translating gives CASSLTFNEKLFF.

The genes are TRBV19 and TRBJ1-2; 11 positions agree with TRBD1. V trimming: 7 bases; J trimming: 3 bases; junction bases outside the gene matches: 7. The CDR3 consists of 15 residues. Germline-derived CDR1 and CDR2 are LNHDA and SQIVND (reference sequence). CDR3 DNA: TGTGCCAGTACCCGAGGGACAGGGGGGGACTATGGCTACACCTTC. Protein product: CASTRGTGGDYGYTF.

This clone was observed a single time. V usage is TRBV27 and J usage is TRBJ1-1; 11 bases agree with TRBD1. From germline, CDR1 is MNHEY and CDR2 SMNVEV (reference sequence). The V and J ends lost 6 bases and 0 bases, in that order; junction bases with no gene match: 15. This CDR3 is 19 amino acids long. The DNA for the CDR3 is TGTGCCAGCAGAAAAACGTACCGGGACAGGGGGGGCATGAACACTGAAGCTTTCTTT. Translation: CASRKTYRDRGGMNTEAFF.

The genes are TRBV7-9 and TRBJ2-1; 9 bases agree with TRBD1. This CDR3 is 12 amino acids long. Losses at the gene ends were 5 bases for V and 9 bases for J; bases not matched to a gene: 2. Germline CDR1 SEHNR, CDR2 FQNEAQ (reference sequence). The CDR3 is CASSLQGAEQFF. The CDR3 region has the DNA TGTGCCAGCAGCCTACAGGGGGCTGAGCAGTTCTTC.

The J gene is TRBJ1-5, the V gene TRBV6-5; 7 nucleotides align to TRBD1. The CDR3 sequence is 13 residues long. In germline, CDR1 is MNHEY, CDR2 SVGAGI. With 10 bases clipped from V and 0 bases from J, the junction kept 3 bases outside the gene matches. The CDR3 nucleotides are TGTGCCATGGGGGACAGTAGCAATCAGCCCCAGCATTTT. It is translated as CAMGDSSNQPQHF.

The chain has TRBV11-3 and TRBJ2-7; maybe TRBD2 (5 bases). Trimming took 8 bases from V and 2 from J, leaving 10 bases between them. This CDR3 has 12 residues. In germline, CDR1 is SGHNT, CDR2 YENEEA. The CDR3 reads CASEGTTYEQYF. Here the CDR3 DNA reads TGTGCCAGCGAGGGCACCACCTACGAGCAGTACTTC.

The chain carries TRBV2 and TRBJ2-3, with 13 bases identical to TRBD2. The CDR3 consists of 16 residues. V dropped 4 bases and J dropped 4; count of bases not matched to a gene: 5. Germline lookup yields CDR1 SNHLY and CDR2 FYNNEI. The CDR3 DNA reads TGTGCCAGCAGTGCCCGGACTAGCGGGAGCCCAGATACGCAGTATTTT. Protein: CASSARTSGSPDTQYF.